This TCR beta chain originates from a study of T cells in narcolepsy. Study observations and caveats: Comparing one patient's CSF and blood CD4+ clonotypes highlighted HCRT- and TRIB2-specific autoreactive clonotypes. Healthy controls reportedly lacked the autoreactive clonotypes serially found in patients' blood. No autoreactive T cell clone sequences appeared in some memory CD4+ repertoires.

Note on this clone: Antigen unknown.

Clones were read by immunoSEQ multiplex PCR, and TCRdb kept only the in-frame ones, dropping some. The sample gives about 30,000 clones, approximately 82% of which show up once; more than 0.9% is in the top ten. The V gene's germline CDR1 is ENHRY and CDR2 SYGVKD. This CDR3 spans 14 amino acids. V lost 2 bases and J lost 0, with 8 bases in between. This clonotype originated in a human donor with narcolepsy. The source material was CD45RA- memory CD4+ T cells from PBMCs. V gene TRBV10-3 combines with J gene TRBJ2-7; D might be TRBD1 (6 bases). DNA for the CDR3: TGTGCCATCAGTGAGGAGGGACACTCCTACGAGCAGTACTTC. It yields the protein CAISEEGHSYEQYF.